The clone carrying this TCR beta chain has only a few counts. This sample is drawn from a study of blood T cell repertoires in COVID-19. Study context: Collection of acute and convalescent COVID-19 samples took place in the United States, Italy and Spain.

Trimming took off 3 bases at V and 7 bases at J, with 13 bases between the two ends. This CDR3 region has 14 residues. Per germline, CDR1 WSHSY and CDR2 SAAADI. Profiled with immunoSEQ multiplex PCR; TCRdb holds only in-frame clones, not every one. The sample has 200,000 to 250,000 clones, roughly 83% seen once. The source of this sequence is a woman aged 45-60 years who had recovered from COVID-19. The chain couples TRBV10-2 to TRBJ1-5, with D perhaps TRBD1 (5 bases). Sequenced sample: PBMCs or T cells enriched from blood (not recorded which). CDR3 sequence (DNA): TGCGCCAGCAGTGAATCAGGAGGGGAACAGCCCCAGCATTTT. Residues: CASSESGGEQPQHF.